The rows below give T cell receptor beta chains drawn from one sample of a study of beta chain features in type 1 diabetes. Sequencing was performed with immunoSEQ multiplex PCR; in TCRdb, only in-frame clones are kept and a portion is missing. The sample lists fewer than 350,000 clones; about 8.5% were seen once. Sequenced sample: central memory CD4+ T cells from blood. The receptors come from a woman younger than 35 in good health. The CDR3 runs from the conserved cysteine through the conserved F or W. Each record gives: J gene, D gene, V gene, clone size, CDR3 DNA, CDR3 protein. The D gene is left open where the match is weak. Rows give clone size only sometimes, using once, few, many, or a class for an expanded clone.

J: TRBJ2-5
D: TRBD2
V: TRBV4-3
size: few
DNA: TGCGCCAGCAGCCAAGACGGGACTAGCGTTGAGACCCAGTACTTC
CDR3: CASSQDGTSVETQYF

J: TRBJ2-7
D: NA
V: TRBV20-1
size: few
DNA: TGCAGTGGGGGATACGAGCAGTACTTC
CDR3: CSGGYEQYF

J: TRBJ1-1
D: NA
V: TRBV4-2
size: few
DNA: TGTGCCAGCAGCCAAGGGGGGAAAGGAGGCACTGAAGCTTTCTTT
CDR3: CASSQGGKGGTEAFF

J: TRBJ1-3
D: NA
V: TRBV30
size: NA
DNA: TGTGCCTGGGAGGGACCGGCTCGAAACACCATATATTTT
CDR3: CAWEGPARNTIYF

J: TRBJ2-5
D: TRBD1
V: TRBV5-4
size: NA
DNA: TGTGCCAGCAGCTTTCTTACCGGGACAGCAGAAGAGACCCAGTACTTC
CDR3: CASSFLTGTAEETQYF

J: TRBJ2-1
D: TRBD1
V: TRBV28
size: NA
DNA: TGTGCCAGCAGTTCCGCCGGGACAGGGATCAATGAGCAGTTCTTC
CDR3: CASSSAGTGINEQFF

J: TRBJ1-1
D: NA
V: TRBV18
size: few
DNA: TGTGCCAGCTCATTGGGACCTGAAGCTTTCTTT
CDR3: CASSLGPEAFF

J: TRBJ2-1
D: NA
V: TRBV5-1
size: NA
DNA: TGCGCCAGCAGCTTGCGATCCCAGGTGGCTTACAATGAGCAGTTCTTC
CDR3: CASSLRSQVAYNEQFF

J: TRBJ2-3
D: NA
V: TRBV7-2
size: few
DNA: TGTGCCAGCAGCTTCAGGAATACGCAGTATTTT
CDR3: CASSFRNTQYF

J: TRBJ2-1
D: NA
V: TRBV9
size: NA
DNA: TGTGCCAGCAGCGCGGATGGTAGCTCCTACAATGAGCAGTTCTTC
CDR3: CASSADGSSYNEQFF

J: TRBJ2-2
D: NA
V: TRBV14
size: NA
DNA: TGTGCCAGCAGCCAAGGAATCAGGGCCGCGAACACCGGGGAGCTGTTTTTT
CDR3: CASSQGIRAANTGELFF

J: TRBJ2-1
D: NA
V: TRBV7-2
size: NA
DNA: TGTGCCAGCAGCGACTACAGGGTCGGTGAGCAGTTCTTC
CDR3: CASSDYRVGEQFF

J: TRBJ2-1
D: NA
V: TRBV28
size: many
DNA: TGTGCCAGCACTCCAGGGTGGACCTACAATGAGCAGTTCTTC
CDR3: CASTPGWTYNEQFF

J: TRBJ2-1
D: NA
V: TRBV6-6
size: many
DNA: TGTGCCAGCAGTTACCTCAGCGGCAATGAGCAGTTCTTC
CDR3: CASSYLSGNEQFF

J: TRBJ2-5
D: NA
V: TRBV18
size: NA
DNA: TGTGCCAGCTCACCACTGCAGGGGCGAGAGACCCAGTACTTC
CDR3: CASSPLQGRETQYF